This is a list of T cell receptor beta chains from one sample in a study of tumor-infiltrating lymphocytes in oesophageal squamous cell carcinoma. Each CDR3 protein is one row after TCRdb ran MiXCR on the PCR reads. The table has approximately 9,700 distinct CDR3 sequences, 58% seen once. The sample consisted of esophageal tumor tissue. These receptors all stem from a female donor with esophageal squamous cell carcinoma. The CDR3 runs from the conserved cysteine through the conserved F or W. The order of the fields is J gene, D gene, V gene, clone size, CDR3 protein, CDR3 DNA. D genes are given only for firm matches. Size values are once, few and many counts, or a class for expanded clones, and some rows have none.

>TRBJ1-2|.|TRBV6-6|.
CATLKGTSGGNYGYTF
TGTGCCACCTTGAAGGGGACGAGTGGGGGAAACTATGGCTACACCTTC
>TRBJ2-3|TRBD2|TRBV7-9|medium-sized
CASSFSRLAGADTQYF
TGTGCCAGCAGCTTTAGTAGGCTAGCGGGAGCAGATACGCAGTATTTT
>TRBJ2-1|.|TRBV12-3/TRBV12-4|medium-sized
CASSPPHGKDSPLHF
TGTGCCAGCAGTCCCCCACACGGGAAGGATTCACCCCTCCACTTC
>TRBJ2-1|.|TRBV11-3|few
CASSKTGHNEQFF
TGTGCCAGCAGCAAAACAGGACACAATGAGCAGTTCTTC
>TRBJ2-1|TRBD2|TRBV12-3/TRBV12-4|.
CASSPWTSGGPGNEQFF
TGTGCCAGCAGTCCTTGGACTAGCGGGGGGCCTGGTAATGAGCAGTTCTTC
>TRBJ2-3|TRBD2|TRBV11-2|.
CASLAGSKTDTQYF
TGTGCCAGTTTAGCGGGAAGTAAAACAGATACGCAGTATTTT
>TRBJ2-7|TRBD2|TRBV6-1|.
CASSDAGVSYPLWKEQYF
TGTGCCAGCAGTGATGCGGGAGTCTCTTATCCCCTGTGGAAAGAGCAGTACTTC
>TRBJ2-7|TRBD1|TRBV4-1|large
CASSLRTGSYEQYF
TGCGCCAGCAGCCTAAGGACAGGGTCCTACGAGCAGTACTTC
>TRBJ1-1|TRBD1|TRBV12-3/TRBV12-4|.
CASSLGRGTGSTEAFF
TGTGCCAGCAGTTTAGGTAGGGGGACAGGCTCCACTGAAGCTTTCTTT
>TRBJ1-2|.|TRBV7-3|few
CASSHTGFDGYTF
TGTGCCAGCAGCCACACAGGGTTCGATGGCTACACCTTC
>TRBJ2-4|TRBD1|TRBV7-9|.
CASSTGSHIQYF
TGTGCCAGCTCGACAGGGTCCCACATTCAGTACTTC
>TRBJ2-3|.|TRBV7-6|few
CASSPGRMSGTDTQYF
TGTGCCAGCAGCCCCGGGCGTATGAGCGGCACAGATACGCAGTATTTT
>TRBJ1-3|.|TRBV7-8|medium-sized
CASSLERGAGGNTIYF
TGTGCCAGCAGCTTAGAGAGGGGGGCGGGTGGAAACACCATATATTTT
>TRBJ2-3|TRBD2|TRBV7-2|medium-sized
CASSLESVRELSTDTQYF
TGTGCCAGCAGCTTAGAATCGGTGCGGGAGCTTAGCACAGATACGCAGTATTTT
>TRBJ1-5|.|TRBV7-2|.
CASSLEWQVNQPQHF
TGTGCCAGCAGCTTAGAATGGCAGGTCAATCAGCCCCAGCATTTT
>TRBJ2-7|TRBD1|TRBV7-3|.
CASSSPDREEQYF
TGTGCCAGCAGCTCCCCGGACAGGGAAGAGCAGTACTTC
>TRBJ2-1|.|TRBV7-2|.
CASSSMLTAYNEQFF
TGTGCCAGCAGCTCGATGCTTACAGCCTACAATGAGCAGTTCTTC
>TRBJ2-5|TRBD1|TRBV12-3/TRBV12-4|few
CASSWDRAGIQETQYF
TGTGCCAGCAGTTGGGACAGGGCCGGAATTCAAGAGACCCAGTACTTC
>TRBJ2-1|TRBD2|TRBV11-2|once
CASSLGTSGTYNEQFF
TGTGCCAGCAGCTTAGGGACTAGCGGGACCTACAATGAGCAGTTCTTC
>TRBJ2-5|TRBD2|TRBV11-2|many
CASSQVAGGDQETQYF
TGTGCCAGCAGCCAAGTAGCGGGGGGGGACCAAGAGACCCAGTACTTC
>TRBJ2-4|TRBD2|TRBV6-1|.
CASTLAEHLLAKNIQYF
TGTGCCAGCACCCTAGCGGAACACCTACTAGCCAAAAACATTCAGTACTTC
>TRBJ2-7|TRBD2|TRBV7-2|.
CASSLGQAGLPYEQYF
TGTGCCAGCAGCTTAGGACAAGCGGGATTACCCTACGAGCAGTACTTC
>TRBJ2-1|.|TRBV10-1|.
CASSDSNEQFF
TGCGCCAGCAGTGACAGCAATGAGCAGTTCTTC
>TRBJ2-1|.|TRBV7-2|many
CASSLGGMGQFF
TGTGCCAGCAGCTTAGGAGGTATGGGGCAGTTCTTC
>TRBJ1-2|.|TRBV12-3/TRBV12-4|.
CASSPLGDLGYTF
TGTGCCAGCAGTCCCTTGGGGGACTTGGGCTACACCTTC
>TRBJ1-2|TRBD1|TRBV7-2|few
CASSSEDGTGAGYTF
TGTGCCAGCAGCTCAGAAGACGGGACAGGGGCTGGCTACACCTTC
>TRBJ2-5|TRBD1|TRBV7-3|.
CASSQGGLGETQYF
TGTGCCAGCAGTCAAGGGGGCCTGGGGGAGACCCAGTACTTC
>TRBJ2-3|.|TRBV12-3/TRBV12-4|.
CASSRNSGTYWTDTQYF
TGTGCCAGCAGTCGAAACTCCGGGACCTACTGGACAGATACGCAGTATTTT
>TRBJ2-5|.|TRBV11-2|.
CASSMYQETQYF
TGTGCCAGCAGCATGTACCAAGAGACCCAGTACTTC
>TRBJ2-1|TRBD2|TRBV6-6|.
CASSSIAGDYNEQFF
TGTGCCAGCAGCTCAATAGCGGGGGACTACAATGAGCAGTTCTTC
>TRBJ2-7|.|TRBV11-2|once
CASSSWGSYEQYF
TGTGCCAGCAGCTCATGGGGGAGCTACGAGCAGTACTTC
>TRBJ1-3|.|TRBV28|many
CASSLGFGGVGNTIYF
TGTGCCAGCAGTTTAGGTTTCGGGGGAGTTGGAAACACCATATATTTT
>TRBJ2-1|TRBD2|TRBV28|.
CASTPGGYNEQFF
TGTGCCAGCACCCCGGGGGGATACAATGAGCAGTTCTTC
>TRBJ2-2|TRBD1|TRBV6-6|.
CASSSRTGNTGELFF
TGTGCCAGCAGTTCAAGGACAGGGAACACCGGGGAGCTGTTTTTT
>TRBJ2-1|TRBD2|TRBV6-1|.
CASRWPGLAGNNEQFF
TGTGCCAGCAGATGGCCGGGACTAGCGGGGAACAATGAGCAGTTCTTC
>TRBJ2-5|.|TRBV7-3|.
CASSLSFQGEQYF
TGTGCCAGCAGCTTATCATTTCAGGGTGAGCAGTACTTC
>TRBJ2-7|TRBD2|TRBV6-1|.
CASWKGLLYEQYF
TGTGCCAGCTGGAAGGGACTACTCTACGAGCAGTACTTC
>TRBJ2-1|TRBD1|TRBV7-2|.
CASSSRLPGTGTYNEQFF
TGTGCCAGCAGCTCACGACTCCCCGGGACAGGGACATACAATGAGCAGTTCTTC
>TRBJ2-1|.|TRBV24-1|medium-sized
CATSGSGGGRGYNEQFF
TGTGCCACCAGTGGAAGCGGAGGGGGACGCGGGTACAATGAGCAGTTCTTC
>TRBJ2-1|TRBD2|TRBV7-2|few
CASSTRTSGRYNEQFF
TGTGCCAGCAGCACTCGGACTAGCGGGAGGTACAATGAGCAGTTCTTC
>TRBJ1-2|TRBD1|TRBV7-2|.
CASSLGPGGLLRYGYTF
TGTGCCAGCAGCTTAGGCCCAGGGGGCTTGCTTCGGTATGGCTACACCTTC
>TRBJ2-7|TRBD2|TRBV7-6|.
CASSSALASEQYF
TGTGCCAGCAGCTCCGCACTAGCGAGCGAGCAGTACTTC